Below are 21 T cell receptor beta chains sequenced from a single sample in a study of identical twins. One entry per CDR3 protein results from TCRdb running MiXCR on the 5' RACE reads. The profile shows 1,800,000 or so distinct CDR3 sequences, under 35% of them singletons. The sample was cord blood. Receptors originate from a newborn girl in good health.

This clonotype was detected only a few times. V is TRBV20-1 and J is TRBJ2-5, with 7 bases lining up with TRBD1. Germline V gene data show CDR1 as DFQATT and CDR2 as SNEGSKA (reference sequence). The ends lost 0 bases at V and 11 bases at J; junction bases unmatched: 0. There are 10 residues in the CDR3. The CDR3 DNA follows: TGCAGTGCTAGAGACAGGGGGCAGTACTTC. Amino acid sequence: CSARDRGQYF.

The chain joins TRBV18 to TRBJ2-7; TRBD1 agrees at 9 bases. V lost 1 base and J lost 3; bases outside the gene matches: 7. The CDR3 runs 16 residues. CDR1 KGHSH and CDR2 LQKENI come from the germline V gene. The CDR3 spells CASSPLLPGQGYEQYF. CDR3 in DNA: TGTGCCAGCTCACCACTACTACCGGGACAGGGCTACGAGCAGTACTTC. The whole variable domain, remainder taken from reference TRBV18 and TRBJ2-7, is NAGVMQNPRHLVRRRGQEARLRCSPMKGHSHVYWYRQLPEEGLKFMVYLQKENIIDESGMPKERFSAEFPKEGPSILRIQQVVRGDSAAYFCASSPLLPGQGYEQYFGPGTRLTVT.

This clonotype came up a few times. The chain uses TRBV24-1 and TRBJ2-1; D is ambiguous. From germline, CDR1 is KGHDR and CDR2 SFDVKD. V lost 5 bases and J lost 0, with 7 bases in between. CDR3 size: 14 residues. CDR3 region: CATSVTTSYNEQFF. CDR3 nucleotide sequence: TGTGCCACCAGTGTTACCACCTCCTACAATGAGCAGTTCTTC.

The chain combines TRBV4-2 with TRBJ2-5, with TRBD2 matching over 9 bases. V shed 4 bases and J 2 bases; nucleotides not matched to a gene: 14. CDR1 LGHNA and CDR2 YNFKEQ come from the germline V gene. CDR3 length: 18 residues. The CDR3 spells CASSRQRVLAGLQETQYF. In DNA form, the CDR3 reads TGTGCCAGCAGCCGCCAAAGAGTGCTAGCGGGGTTACAAGAGACCCAGTACTTC.

This clonotype has only a few counts. The CDR3 is CASSYRGATDTQYF. CDR3 in DNA: TGTGCCAGCAGCTACAGGGGGGCCACAGATACGCAGTATTTT. The genes are TRBV3-1 and TRBJ2-3, with 8 bases identical to TRBD1. This CDR3 has 14 amino acids. Looked up from germline, CDR1 is LGHDT and CDR2 is YNNKEL (reference sequence). Losses at the gene ends were 5 bases for V and 2 bases for J; bases not matched to a gene: 3.

This clonotype was seen a few times. The rearrangement joins TRBV7-9 to TRBJ2-7; 8 bases match TRBD1. This CDR3 is built from 16 residues. The V segment lost 2 bases and the J segment 0 bases; nucleotides outside the gene matches: 6. Germline CDR1 reads SEHNR; CDR2 reads FQNEAQ (reference sequence). The chain's CDR3 is CASSLPFGTGSYEQYF. The CDR3 bases are TGTGCCAGCAGCTTACCCTTCGGGACAGGCTCCTACGAGCAGTACTTC.

The genes are TRBV30 and TRBJ2-1; D is ambiguous. CDR1 is GTSNPN, CDR2 SVGIG, per germline (reference sequence). This CDR3 is built from 15 residues. Trimming took off 3 bases at V and 2 bases at J, with 14 bases between the two ends. The CDR3 spells CAWRVQPTPYNEQFF. Written as DNA, the CDR3 is TGTGCCTGGAGGGTGCAGCCGACTCCCTACAATGAGCAGTTCTTC.

This clonotype has just a few counts. The chain employs TRBV5-1 and TRBJ2-2, with TRBD2 matching 8 bases. The CDR3 loop spans 14 amino acids. Germline V gene data show CDR1 as SGHRS and CDR2 as YFSETQ. With V trimmed by 8 bases and J by 0 bases, 3 bases remained unmatched. The CDR3 spells CASSAGANTGELFF. The DNA for the CDR3 is TGCGCCAGTTCAGCGGGGGCGAACACCGGGGAGCTGTTTTTT.

The chain uses TRBV12-3 or TRBV12-4 and TRBJ1-3; D remains ambiguous. This CDR3 is built from 16 residues. Trimming took 3 bases from V and 0 from J, leaving 12 bases between them. The CDR3 loop is CASSFPGLNSGNTIYF. The CDR3 nucleotides read TGTGCCAGCAGTTTTCCGGGCCTCAACTCTGGAAACACCATATATTTT.

The chain uses TRBV27 and TRBJ1-2; a weak D match, TRBD1 (6 bases). Germline V gene data show CDR1 as MNHEY and CDR2 as SMNVEV (reference sequence). This CDR3 is 13 amino acids long. V was shortened by 6 bases and J by 4 bases, with 12 bases between the two germline ends. CDR3 DNA sequence: TGTGCCAGCAGGAGGGACATCGCCTATGGCTACACCTTC. As protein: CASRRDIAYGYTF.

The chain joins TRBV14 to TRBJ2-5, with D unclear. The length of the CDR3 is 14 residues. The germline V gene encodes CDR1 SGHDN and CDR2 FVKESK. Deletions cut 0 bases from V and 5 bases from J, with 10 bases between. The CDR3 DNA reads as TGTGCCAGCAGCCAAGAGTTGGGCTTGGAGACCCAGTACTTC. It translates to CASSQELGLETQYF.

This sequence joins TRBV9 and TRBJ2-4; D perhaps matches TRBD2 (5 bases). V lost 0 bases and J lost 7, with 14 bases in between. Germline loops: CDR1 SGDLS, CDR2 YYNGEE. CDR3 length: 15 amino acids. The CDR3 protein is CASSVGGGNTNIQYF. Written as DNA, the CDR3 is TGTGCCAGCAGCGTAGGTGGAGGCAACACCAACATTCAGTACTTC.

The chain combines TRBV6-5 with TRBJ2-1; 8 bases are a match to TRBD2. Germline V gene sequence: CDR1 MNHEY, CDR2 SVGAGI. V was pared by 2 bases and J by 0 bases, with 6 bases of the junction left unmatched. The CDR3 totals 17 residues. The CDR3 bases are TGTGCCAGCAGTTACGCGTCTAGCGGGTTCTCCTACAATGAGCAGTTCTTC. Encoded protein: CASSYASSGFSYNEQFF.

This clonotype has a handful of counts. V gene TRBV3-1 combines with J gene TRBJ1-2; D possibly corresponds to TRBD1 (5 bases). CDR3 length: 14 residues. The germline V gene encodes CDR1 LGHDT and CDR2 YNNKEL (reference sequence). Trimming removed 1 base at V and 3 bases at J, with 9 bases between. The DNA for the CDR3 is TGTGCCAGCAGCCAAGCGGAGGGGCACTATGGCTACACCTTC. Translated, it gives CASSQAEGHYGYTF.

The chain recombines TRBV28 with TRBJ1-2; unclear D gene. This CDR3 is 13 amino acids long. The V gene lost 4 bases and the J gene lost 5 bases, with 11 bases spanning the gap. Germline V lookup: CDR1 MDHEN, CDR2 SYDVKM. Here the CDR3 reads CASSSPEVYGYTF. CDR3 DNA sequence: TGTGCCAGCAGTTCCCCAGAGGTTTATGGCTACACCTTC.

This clonotype has just a few counts. This CDR3 reads CASSLGPSGINEQFF. Written as DNA, the CDR3 is TGTGCCAGCAGCTTAGGTCCTAGCGGGATCAATGAGCAGTTCTTC. This chain joins TRBV11-2 and TRBJ2-1; TRBD2 matches 9 bases. The trim removed 1 base at V and 6 bases at J, leaving 4 bases unmatched. Germline CDR1 SGHAT, CDR2 FQNNGV. The CDR3 is 15 residues long. The full variable domain, rest sourced from reference TRBV11-2 and TRBJ2-1, is EAGVAQSPRYKIIEKRQSVAFWCNPISGHATLYWYQQILGQGPKLLIQFQNNGVVDDSQLPKDRFSAERLKGVDSTLKIQPAKLEDSAVYLCASSLGPSGINEQFFGPGTRLTVL.

V is TRBV30 and J is TRBJ1-2, with D possibly matching TRBD1 (6 bases). V shed 2 bases and J shed 5 bases, with 12 bases lying between them. The germline CDR1 and CDR2 sequences are GTSNPN and SVGIG (reference sequence). There are 13 residues in the CDR3. The CDR3 region has the DNA TGTGCCTGGAGTCTAGGGGGAGGGTATGGCTACACCTTC. Protein product: CAWSLGGGYGYTF. Complete variable domain (other parts from reference TRBV30 and TRBJ1-2): SQTIHQWPATLVQPVGSPLSLECTVEGTSNPNLYWYRQAAGRGLQLLFYSVGIGQISSEVPQNLSASRPQDRQFILSSKKLLLSDSGFYLCAWSLGGGYGYTFGSGTRLTVV.

This clonotype was counted between two and nine times. The chain uses TRBV6-6 and TRBJ2-1, with D unclear. The CDR3 totals 9 residues. Trimming removed 8 bases from V and 8 bases from J, with 4 bases in between. CDR1 and CDR2 (germline): MNHNY, SVGAGI (reference sequence). The CDR3 DNA reads as TGTGCCAGCGGGCATGAGCAGTTCTTC. Its protein is CASGHEQFF.

Comment on this clonotype: With a much larger clone just one base away, this may be a read error. The chain couples TRBV20-1 to TRBJ2-6, with 9 nucleotides matching TRBD2. CDR1 and CDR2 from the germline V gene are DFQATT and SNEGSKA (reference sequence). The CDR3 extends over 15 amino acids. Unmatched junction bases numbered 0, after V lost 3 bases and J lost 0 bases. The CDR3 DNA reads as TGCAGTGCTAGTAGCGGGAGCTCTGGGGCCAACGTCCTGACTTTC. Protein sequence: CSASSGSSGANVLTF.

The chain uses TRBV20-1 and TRBJ2-1, with TRBD2 identical over 11 bases. With V trimmed by 4 bases and J by 7 bases, 9 bases remained unmatched. The CDR3 consists of 15 residues. CDR1 and CDR2 from the germline V gene are DFQATT and SNEGSKA (reference sequence). CDR3 DNA sequence: TGCAGTGCTATATCCGGGACTAGCGGTAATAATGAGCAGTTCTTC. It codes for CSAISGTSGNNEQFF.

This clonotype has a handful of counts. This sequence joins TRBV5-1 and TRBJ2-4, with D perhaps matching TRBD2 (7 bases). Germline values: CDR1 SGHRS, CDR2 YFSETQ. The CDR3 runs 14 residues. The V end was cut by 6 bases, the J end by 3 bases, with 13 bases between. CDR3 protein: CASKGGRIKNIQYF. For the CDR3, the DNA is TGCGCCAGCAAGGGGGGGAGGATCAAAAACATTCAGTACTTC.